This T cell receptor beta chain was sequenced during a study of T-cell memory formation after mild COVID-19. This clonotype was counted many times. Its antigen remains unknown. This CDR3 is built from 13 residues. CDR1 is SGHRS, CDR2 YFSETQ, per germline. V was cut by 1 base and J by 11 bases, with 13 bases left in between. The study's findings and limits: Whether day 37 second-wave clones are SARS-CoV-2-specific was not confirmed. Memory cells collected pre-infection included some clones that later responded, suggesting cross-reactive memory joined.

From the 5' RACE reads, TCRdb called clonotypes with MiXCR, one entry per CDR3 protein. This table holds roughly 150,000 distinct CDR3 sequences, over 10% found once. This receptor was taken from a man aged 18 to 30 who had mild COVID-19 (a few samples of this study predate the infection). Cell type and time point are not known. The sample consisted of PBMCs or a T cell subset sorted from them (not recorded which). The chain is built from TRBV5-1 and TRBJ2-4; tentative D call: TRBD1 (6 bases). CDR3 sequence reads: CASSLSGASVQYF. The DNA of the CDR3 is TGCGCCAGCAGCTTGTCAGGGGCCTCAGTTCAGTACTTC.